These 14 T cell receptor beta chains were sequenced from one sample in a study of blood T cell repertoires in COVID-19. Some clones are missing from TCRdb's copy, which holds only in-frame ones; the method was immunoSEQ multiplex PCR. The sample records approximately 150,000 clones, approximately 90% being singletons. Material: peripheral blood. The receptors come from a woman between 50 and 59 years old with acute or convalescent COVID-19.

This clone came up once. This chain uses TRBV13 with TRBJ2-1; 11 bases map to TRBD2. The CDR3 has 17 amino acids. CDR1 and CDR2 (germline): PRHDT, FYEKMQ (reference sequence). Unmatched junction bases numbered 13, after V lost 5 bases and J lost 7 bases. CDR3 sequence (DNA): TGTGCCAGCAGCCCCACTAGCGGGAGAGGCCGGGTAAATGAGCAGTTCTTC. This translates into CASSPTSGRGRVNEQFF.

The V and J genes are TRBV11-3 and TRBJ2-1; 10 bases line up with TRBD1. CDR1 and CDR2 from the germline V gene are SGHNT and YENEEA. This CDR3 has 16 amino acids. Trimming removed 5 bases from V and 7 bases from J; junction bases left unmatched: 11. CDR3 nucleotides: TGTGCCAGCAGCACCACCGGGACAGGGGTGTGGAATGAGCAGTTCTTC. Translation: CASSTTGTGVWNEQFF.

The chain has TRBV5-1 and TRBJ2-7; TRBD2 might be the D (5 bases). Germline CDR1 SGHRS, CDR2 YFSETQ. This CDR3 has 12 amino acids. Trimming took off 4 bases at V and 0 bases at J, with 5 bases between the two ends. DNA of the CDR3: TGCGCCAGCAGCGGGAGCTCCTACGAGCAGTACTTC. Translation gives CASSGSSYEQYF.

The gene calls are TRBV7-9 and TRBJ1-1; D is undetermined. This CDR3 comprises 15 residues. Looked up from germline, CDR1 is SEHNR and CDR2 is FQNEAQ (reference sequence). Trimming left V 5 bases short and J 1 base short, with 14 bases between. This CDR3 reads CASSGVGRANTEAFF. The CDR3 DNA follows: TGTGCCAGCAGCGGAGTGGGGAGGGCGAACACTGAAGCTTTCTTT.

The J gene is TRBJ2-7, the V gene TRBV27; 8 nucleotides agree with TRBD1. The CDR3 extends over 14 amino acids. V lost 3 bases to trimming and J lost 0 bases; unmatched junction nucleotides: 1. CDR1 is MNHEY and CDR2 is SMNVEV in the germline V gene (reference sequence). The CDR3 loop is CASSFRGPSYEQYF. Written as DNA, the CDR3 is TGTGCCAGCAGTTTCAGGGGGCCCTCCTACGAGCAGTACTTC.

The DNA of the CDR3 is TGTGCCAGCAGTTACACTCCTACGGGGGGCGGCTATGGCTACACCTTC. This sequence encodes CASSYTPTGGGYGYTF. The chain joins TRBV6-2 or TRBV6-3 to TRBJ1-2; tentative D call: TRBD1 (6 bases). Germline loops: CDR1 MNHEY, CDR2 SVGEGT. This CDR3 has 16 amino acids. V lost 2 bases, J lost 4 bases, and 17 bases lay in between.

The V gene is TRBV6-5, the J gene TRBJ2-1; possible D gene TRBD1, 6 bases. Germline lookup yields CDR1 MNHEY and CDR2 SVGAGI. The CDR3 runs 13 residues. Trimming took off 6 bases at V and 4 bases at J, with 10 bases between the two ends. In nucleotides, the CDR3 is TGTGCCAGCAGCGGACAGACGTACAATGAGCAGTTCTTC. Translating gives CASSGQTYNEQFF.

A few counts support this clone. The chain couples TRBV11-3 to TRBJ2-2; D unresolved. The V gene's germline CDR1 is SGHNT and CDR2 YENEEA. V was trimmed by 8 bases and J by 5 bases, leaving 12 bases between them. There are 13 residues in the CDR3. The CDR3 is CASATHGTGELFF. As DNA, the CDR3 is TGTGCCAGCGCTACACACGGGACCGGGGAGCTGTTTTTT.

This clone occurred a few times. The rearrangement joins TRBV27 to TRBJ2-1; 7 nucleotides align to TRBD2. Germline V CDR1 and CDR2: MNHEY, SMNVEV (reference sequence). The CDR3 is 17 amino acids. J gave up 6 bases and V 3 bases, and 14 bases lay outside the gene matches. The DNA for the CDR3 is TGTGCCAGCAGTTTTCTCCCCGGGGTGACTAGCATCAATGAGCAGTTCTTC. Translated, it gives CASSFLPGVTSINEQFF.

The rearrangement joins TRBV28 to TRBJ1-1, with 9 bases that match TRBD1. The V and J ends lost 6 bases and 1 base, in that order; junction bases with no gene match: 6. Germline loops: CDR1 MDHEN, CDR2 SYDVKM. The CDR3 runs 15 residues. The CDR3 is CASRLQGARNTEAFF. The CDR3 DNA reads TGTGCCAGCAGGCTACAGGGGGCTCGGAACACTGAAGCTTTCTTT.

This clone was observed a single time. This sequence joins TRBV6-5 and TRBJ2-1, with a tentative D call TRBD1 (6 bases). V was pared by 6 bases and J by 4 bases, with 13 bases between. The CDR3 is 14 amino acids. Germline CDR1 is MNHEY and CDR2 is SVGAGI. CDR3 residues: CASSEGDTYNEQFF. Here the CDR3 DNA reads TGTGCCAGCAGCGAGGGGGATACGTACAATGAGCAGTTCTTC.

The rearrangement joins TRBV5-1 to TRBJ1-1, with TRBD1 identical over 7 bases. V was clipped by 1 base and J by 1 base; unmatched bases: 4. This CDR3 comprises 15 residues. Germline V gene data show CDR1 as SGHRS and CDR2 as YFSETQ. The CDR3, as DNA: TGCGCCAGCAGCTTGATCCGGGACAGGAACACTGAAGCTTTCTTT. This encodes CASSLIRDRNTEAFF.

The chain is built from TRBV11-2 and TRBJ1-1; tentatively, D is TRBD1 (6 bases). The CDR3 runs 14 residues. Looked up from germline, CDR1 is SGHAT and CDR2 is FQNNGV. Trimming took off 1 base at V and 6 bases at J, with 12 bases between the two ends. The CDR3 spells CASSLVQGRPEAFF. The CDR3 DNA sequence: TGTGCCAGCAGCTTAGTACAGGGAAGGCCTGAAGCTTTCTTT.

The rearrangement uses TRBV10-3 and TRBJ1-2; a weak D match, TRBD1 (6 bases). Trimming took 0 bases from V and 7 from J, leaving 15 bases between them. The CDR3 sequence is 15 residues long. CDR1 and CDR2 from the germline V gene are ENHRY and SYGVKD. CDR3 sequence reads: CAISESQGTMGGYTF. CDR3 DNA: TGTGCCATCAGTGAGTCTCAGGGGACGATGGGTGGCTACACCTTC.